The present TCR beta chain was sequenced within a study of blood T cell repertoires in COVID-19. This CDR3 comprises 14 residues. Between the trimmed V and J ends, which lost 1 base and 7 bases, there was a span of 13 bases. CDR1 and CDR2 (germline): PRHDT, FYEKMQ (reference sequence). Sequenced by immunoSEQ multiplex PCR; TCRdb stores in-frame clones only, minus some. The table includes some 400,000 clones, about 90% detected once. The study recruited people aged 18 to 89 years across 20 to 30 US areas. Participants' reported clinical history set cohort assignment. The chain couples TRBV13 to TRBJ1-2; unclear D gene. The TCR sequence derives from a young man who had recovered from COVID-19. Sequencing was done on a sample of PBMCs or T cells enriched from blood (not recorded which). CDR3 sequence: CASSLERGKGGYTF. For the CDR3, the DNA is TGTGCCAGCAGCTTAGAGCGGGGAAAAGGTGGCTACACCTTC.